Reported below is one T cell receptor beta chain. Here immunoSEQ multiplex PCR was the method, and the copy in TCRdb shows in-frame clones only, minus some. The sample lists about 220,000 clones, about 88% seen once, with approximately 2.7% in the top ten. Grouping used clinical history reported by participants in a survey and questionnaire. The data stem from a study of blood T cell repertoires in COVID-19. About the research overall: Researchers got acute and convalescent COVID-19 samples from the United States, Italy and Spain. In each case, the material was cDNA or gDNA derived from T cells, B-cell-depleted T cells, or PBMCs.

The length of the CDR3 is 13 residues. Trimming removed 8 bases at V and 8 bases at J, with 15 bases between. Germline lookup yields CDR1 MNHNY and CDR2 SVGAGI (reference sequence). This clonotype was sampled from a woman in her 30s who had recovered from COVID-19. The gene calls are TRBV6-6 and TRBJ1-4, with D unresolved. Input material: PBMCs or T cells enriched from blood (not recorded which). This CDR3 reads CASFSGILEKLFF. The CDR3 DNA is TGTGCCAGCTTTTCGGGGATTTTGGAAAAACTGTTTTTT.